The 6 T cell receptor beta chains below were found in one sample sequenced in a study of cytomegalovirus exposure and HLA in healthy donors. The PCR had 60 Vbeta and 13 Jbeta primers. Clones were read by immunoSEQ multiplex PCR, and TCRdb kept only the in-frame ones, dropping some. The sample contains about 110,000 clones, 80% to 85% of which appear only once. The sample consisted of PBMCs. These receptors all come from a woman aged 30 to 39 in good health and CMV-seronegative.

This clone showed up just a few times. The rearrangement uses TRBV28 and TRBJ2-7; 11 bases map to TRBD2. V shed 3 bases, J shed 6 bases, and the junction held 1 base outside the gene matches. The germline CDR1 and CDR2 sequences are MDHEN and SYDVKM. CDR3 length: 13 residues. The CDR3 here is CASSFTSGSEQYF. CDR3 DNA: TGTGCCAGCAGTTTTACTAGCGGGAGCGAGCAGTACTTC.

The chain has TRBV7-9 and TRBJ2-1, with 8 bases matching TRBD2. The ends lost 5 bases at V and 1 base at J; junction bases unmatched: 4. This CDR3 has 15 residues. Germline V gives CDR1 SEHNR, CDR2 FQNEAQ (reference sequence). The CDR3, as DNA: TGTGCCAGCAGCCCGACTAGCGCGTCCTACAATGAGCAGTTCTTC. Translation: CASSPTSASYNEQFF.

This chain connects TRBV10-1 to TRBJ1-5, with D unclear. The CDR3 is made up of 12 amino acids. V lost 2 bases and J lost 8, with 7 bases in between. The germline CDR1 and CDR2 sequences are WNHNN and SYGVQD (reference sequence). The CDR3 bases are TGCGCCAGCAGTGAGCCTACGGAGCCCCAGCATTTT. The encoded protein is CASSEPTEPQHF.

The chain recombines TRBV11-2 with TRBJ2-2; D possibly corresponds to TRBD1 (5 bases). This CDR3 comprises 17 residues. The germline V gene encodes CDR1 SGHAT and CDR2 FQNNGV. Trimming cost V 1 base and J 0 bases, with 12 bases left between them. The CDR3: CASSLVLGVPNTGELFF. CDR3 DNA: TGTGCCAGCAGCTTAGTATTAGGGGTCCCGAACACCGGGGAGCTGTTTTTT.

This clone was observed a few times. This chain joins TRBV5-1 and TRBJ2-2; 7 bases map to TRBD1. V was clipped by 4 bases and J by 5 bases; unmatched bases: 8. There are 15 residues in the CDR3. CDR1 and CDR2 (germline): SGHRS, YFSETQ. CDR3 protein: CASSQDRARTGELFF. The CDR3 DNA sequence: TGCGCCAGCAGCCAAGACAGGGCGAGGACCGGGGAGCTGTTTTTT.

This rearrangement joins TRBV14 to TRBJ2-3, with TRBD2 matching over 12 bases. V lost 4 bases and J lost 5; bases outside the gene matches: 10. CDR1 is SGHDN and CDR2 is FVKESK in the germline V gene. The CDR3 is made up of 17 amino acids. The chain's CDR3 is CASSLGYPGLAGDTQYF. The DNA for the CDR3 is TGTGCCAGCAGCCTTGGATATCCGGGACTAGCGGGAGATACGCAGTATTTT. Full variable domain (outside the CDR3, taken from reference TRBV14 and TRBJ2-3): EAGVTQFPSHSVIEKGQTVTLRCDPISGHDNLYWYRRVMGKEIKFLLHFVKESKQDESGMPNNRFLAERTGGTYSTLKVQPAELEDSGVYFCASSLGYPGLAGDTQYFGPGTRLTVL.